The text below deals with one TCR beta chain. The data originate from a study of tissue T cells after allogeneic stem cell transplantation. The CDR3 length is 14 residues. Per the germline V gene, CDR1 is MNHNY and CDR2 is SVGAGI (reference sequence). V lost 0 bases and J 5 bases, leaving 8 bases between the germline ends. Enrolled prospectively were adult allogeneic hematopoietic cell transplant recipients whose graft-versus-host disease was steroid-refractory. The data were produced by immunoSEQ multiplex PCR, yet TCRdb's version contains in-frame clones alone and is incomplete. The table has 650 to 800 clones, roughly 40% seen once.

This clonotype was obtained from a female patient aged 35 to 75 with steroid-refractory graft-versus-host disease after an allogeneic stem cell transplant. Some T cells may be graft donor cells. Sequenced material: descending colon tissue, taken at autopsy. This chain links TRBV6-6 with TRBJ2-1; weak D call: TRBD2 (6 bases). The CDR3 region has the DNA TGTGCCAGCAGTTACTCGGGGGGAAACAATGAGCAGTTCTTC. This sequence encodes CASSYSGGNNEQFF.